This note documents a single T cell receptor beta chain sequence. These data are taken from a study of cytomegalovirus exposure and HLA in healthy donors. From germline, CDR1 is SGHAT and CDR2 FQDESV (reference sequence). CDR3 length: 15 amino acids. Losses at the gene ends were 5 bases for V and 0 bases for J; bases not matched to a gene: 5. The study ran its PCR with 60 Vbeta and 13 Jbeta primers. Assay used: immunoSEQ multiplex PCR; TCRdb lists only in-frame clones, some missing. The sample carries over 110,000 clones, 73% recorded once. The rearrangement joins TRBV11-1 to TRBJ1-2; the match to TRBD1 covers 8 bases. Sequenced: PBMCs. The origin of this receptor is a woman in her thirties or forties in good health and CMV-seronegative. As DNA, the CDR3 is TGTGCCAGCAGCCCAGGGGGCAAGACTAACTATGGCTACACCTTC. Protein sequence: CASSPGGKTNYGYTF.